This T cell receptor beta chain was profiled in a study of T cell changes during pregnancy in multiple sclerosis. V lost 10 bases and J lost 4, with 11 bases in between. In germline, CDR1 is MDHEN, CDR2 SYDVKM. The CDR3 has 11 residues. Profiling relied on immunoSEQ multiplex PCR, and the TCRdb table lists in-frame clones only, not all of them. The sample has around 69,000 clones, over 80% seen once. The gene calls are TRBV28 and TRBJ2-7; D unclear. The material was peripheral blood, obtained in the third trimester of pregnancy. The clonotype originates from a female donor in good health, enrolled as a control in a pregnancy study. The CDR3 DNA reads as TGTGCCACCAAAAGCTGGTACGAGCAGTACTTC. This sequence encodes CATKSWYEQYF.